The rows below give T cell receptor beta chains drawn from one sample of a study of memory CD4+ T cells and cytomegalovirus serostatus. Using immunoSEQ multiplex PCR, the repertoire was profiled, and TCRdb retains in-frame clones only, with some absent. Among 35,000 to 50,000 clones, 70% to 80% were seen once, and the ten largest hold roughly 6.5%. The sequencing sample was made of memory CD4+ T cells from blood. The receptors come from an adult in good health and CMV-seronegative. Each CDR3 is given with its conserved first and last residue. D genes are given only for firm matches. Part of the rows lack a size; the others show once, few, many or a class for expanded clones.

d_call,clone_size,j_call,v_call,cdr3_nt,cdr3_aa
-,-,TRBJ2-3,TRBV5-1,TGCGCCAGCAGCTCCTCGGGAGCCTACACAGATACGCAGTATTTT,CASSSSGAYTDTQYF
-,-,TRBJ2-5,TRBV4-2,TGTGCCAGCAGCAATGTATTTGACGGACAGCAAGAGACCCAGTACTTC,CASSNVFDGQQETQYF
TRBD1,few,TRBJ1-5,TRBV30,TGTGCCTGGAGACAGGGGGCAGATCAGCCCCAGCATTTT,CAWRQGADQPQHF
-,-,TRBJ1-4,TRBV4-3,TGCGCCAGCAGCCAGGGAAGCAGTTTTAATGAAAAACTGTTTTTT,CASSQGSSFNEKLFF
TRBD2,-,TRBJ2-1,TRBV14,TGTGCCAGCAGCCGAATTCCGGGAGGAGCCAACAATGAGCAGTTCTTC,CASSRIPGGANNEQFF
-,-,TRBJ1-1,TRBV5-1,TGCGCCAGCAGCTTGGCCGGGGTGGGAACTGAAGCTTTCTTT,CASSLAGVGTEAFF
TRBD1,-,TRBJ2-2,TRBV30,TGTGCCTGGAGTCAGGCAGGGGGCACCGGGGAGCTGTTTTTT,CAWSQAGGTGELFF
TRBD2,-,TRBJ2-3,TRBV5-8,TGTGCCAGCAGCTTGACGGGAGGGAGGGCAGATACGCAGTATTTT,CASSLTGGRADTQYF
-,-,TRBJ2-1,TRBV6-5,TGTGCCAGCAGTTACTCGATCTGGGGGCAATATGAGCAGTTCTTC,CASSYSIWGQYEQFF
-,-,TRBJ1-6,TRBV4-1,TGCGCCAGCAGCCAAGCGGGCCTCGGGTATAATTCACCCCTCCACTTT,CASSQAGLGYNSPLHF
-,-,TRBJ2-7,TRBV30,TGTGCCTGGAGCACCGGGCGGGTAGGGGAGCAGTACTTC,CAWSTGRVGEQYF
TRBD1,-,TRBJ1-2,TRBV7-2,TGTGCCAGCAGCCACTGGACGACAGGGAACTATGGCTACACCTTC,CASSHWTTGNYGYTF
-,-,TRBJ2-2,TRBV5-1,TGCGCCAGCAGCTTGTCGGGGGTTAGCACCGGGGAGCTGTTTTTT,CASSLSGVSTGELFF
-,few,TRBJ2-1,TRBV29-1,TGCAGCGTTGGGTCAGGGGTCTCCAATGAGCAGTTCTTC,CSVGSGVSNEQFF
TRBD2,-,TRBJ2-7,TRBV29-1,TGCAGCGTTAGGACTAGCGGGAGTGGCTACGAGCAGTACTTC,CSVRTSGSGYEQYF
TRBD1,-,TRBJ2-7,TRBV6-6,TGTGCCAGCTCCCCTGCCCCACAGGGGTACGAGCAGTACTTC,CASSPAPQGYEQYF
TRBD1,-,TRBJ2-1,TRBV10-3,TGTGCCATCAGTGAAGACGGGACAGCGAACAATGAGCAGTTCTTC,CAISEDGTANNEQFF
TRBD1,-,TRBJ2-1,TRBV5-1,TGCGCCAGCAGCTTGGTAGGTACGGACAGGGGAGATGAGCAGTTCTTC,CASSLVGTDRGDEQFF
-,-,TRBJ2-7,TRBV7-2,TGTGCCAGCAGCTTAGTAACTAACCCTTCCTACGAGCAGTACTTC,CASSLVTNPSYEQYF
TRBD2,few,TRBJ2-1,TRBV28,TGTGCCAGCAGTCCACTAGCGGGAGGAATTGAGCAGTTCTTC,CASSPLAGGIEQFF
-,-,TRBJ2-5,TRBV2,TGTGCCAGCAGTGGTGACTCCATCCTGGGGGAGACCCAGTACTTC,CASSGDSILGETQYF
-,-,TRBJ2-5,TRBV21-1,TGTGCCAGCAGCCCTTGCGTATGGGAGACCCAGTACTTC,CASSPCVWETQYF
TRBD2,-,TRBJ2-1,TRBV7-6,TGTGCCAGCAGCCGAGAGCCCGGGACTAGCGTCAATGAGCAGTTCTTC,CASSREPGTSVNEQFF
TRBD1,-,TRBJ1-2,TRBV2,TGTGCCAGCAGAGGACAGGGCGACGGCGGCTACACCTTC,CASRGQGDGGYTF
TRBD1,-,TRBJ1-1,TRBV5-1,TGCGCCAGCAGCTCAGGGGGCTACGCCAGGCGGGGCGATGAAGCTTTCTTT,CASSSGGYARRGDEAFF
-,-,TRBJ2-5,TRBV7-9,TGTGCCAGCAGCCGTTACACAGGGAAGGACGAGACCCAGTACTTC,CASSRYTGKDETQYF
TRBD1,-,TRBJ1-3,TRBV28,TGTGCCAGCAATCCTGACAGGGCTAGAGGAAACACCATATATTTT,CASNPDRARGNTIYF
TRBD1,-,TRBJ1-2,TRBV7-2,TGTGCCAGCAGCACTGGACAGGGAGAATATGGCTACACCTTC,CASSTGQGEYGYTF
-,-,TRBJ2-3,TRBV5-4,TGTGCCAGCAGCGTCGCACCTCAAGATACGCAGTATTTT,CASSVAPQDTQYF
-,once,TRBJ2-7,TRBV10-2,TGCGCCAGCAAGGACACCTCCTACGAGCAGTACTTC,CASKDTSYEQYF
-,-,TRBJ2-1,TRBV7-2,TGTGCCAGCAGCTTGGGAGGGAGGGGGTTCGATGAGCAGTTCTTC,CASSLGGRGFDEQFF
-,once,TRBJ2-6,TRBV6-1,TGTGCCAGCGAAACGTTCTCTGGGGCCAACGTCCTGACTTTC,CASETFSGANVLTF
-,-,TRBJ2-3,TRBV19,TGTGCCGCGGGGGTGGCAGGGGATCTAAGGGGTACGCAGTATTTT,CAAGVAGDLRGTQYF
-,few,TRBJ1-2,TRBV18,TGTGCCAGCTCACCCTCGATGGCTGAGGATGGCTACACCTTC,CASSPSMAEDGYTF
TRBD1,-,TRBJ2-3,TRBV25-1,TGTGCCAGCAGTGGAGCCGGACAGGGAGGCACAGATACGCAGTATTTT,CASSGAGQGGTDTQYF
-,-,TRBJ1-4,TRBV6-1,TGTGCCAGCAGCCCTTGGGACTTTAATGAAAAACTGTTTTTT,CASSPWDFNEKLFF
TRBD2,-,TRBJ2-7,TRBV19,TGTGCCAGTAACGGGCGGGAGGGATCCTACGAGCAGTACTTC,CASNGREGSYEQYF
-,-,TRBJ2-7,TRBV7-9,TGTGCCAGCAGCTCCGACATCAGCCTCTACGAGCAGTACTTC,CASSSDISLYEQYF
-,-,TRBJ2-6,TRBV10-3,TGTGCCATCAGTAATGACTTCTGTATACAAAGTCGGGCCAACGTCCTGACTTTC,CAISNDFCIQSRANVLTF
-,-,TRBJ1-5,TRBV18,TGTGCCAGCTCACCAGGATCCGGGACACAGAGCAATCAGCCCCAGCATTTT,CASSPGSGTQSNQPQHF
TRBD2,-,TRBJ2-3,TRBV5-1,TGCGCCAGCAGGTCCAGCGGGAGGGCGACAGATACGCAGTATTTT,CASRSSGRATDTQYF